This entry features one T cell receptor beta chain sequence. The antigen is unknown. Deep level was the assay's run setting. Original processing methods: Filtering differed since immunoSEQ provided only junctions, with no quality scores. The data were produced by immunoSEQ multiplex PCR, yet TCRdb's version contains in-frame clones alone and is incomplete. V, J and clone size are taken as reported in that table, and D and trimming were inferred from the DNA itself. Of about 2 million clones detected, about 95% appear once; the ten largest clones hold about 1.1%. This sample is drawn from a study of shared clonotypes between healthy human individuals. About the research overall: Aged between 18 and 49, the donors were two women and a few men.

Whole-study findings and limits: Naive subsets usually exceeded memory subsets in estimated richness.

This CDR3 comprises 15 residues. Deletions cut 0 bases from V and 2 bases from J, with 12 bases between. CDR1 SGDLS and CDR2 YYNGEE come from the germline V gene. Naive CD8 populations comprised CD45RO-negative cells positively selected for CCR7, excluding terminally differentiated effector memory CD45RA+ cells. The rearrangement uses TRBV9 and TRBJ2-7, with a weak D call TRBD2 (6 bases). The specimen sequenced was naive CD8+ T cells sorted from blood. This clonotype was obtained from a man between 18 and 29 years old in good health. DNA for the CDR3: TGTGCCAGCAGCGTAGCGGCTAGCGAGACCTACGAGCAGTACTTC. Its protein product is CASSVAASETYEQYF.